These T cell receptor beta chains were read from a single sample in a study of blood T cells in healthy people across ages. MiXCR was run by TCRdb on the 5' RACE reads, yielding one entry per CDR3 protein. The table includes 1.5 million to 2 million distinct CDR3 sequences, roughly 30% detected once. The sample consisted of blood. These receptor sequences come from a woman aged 25 to 45 in good health. CDR3s include the opening cysteine and the closing phenylalanine or tryptophan. Fields, in order: D gene, J gene, V gene, clone size, CDR3 DNA, CDR3 protein. D genes are given only for firm matches. Clone size is not always given. Where it is, it says once, few, many or a class for expanded clones.

d_gene: TRBD2
j_gene: TRBJ2-5
v_gene: TRBV18
abundance: .
CDR3nt: TGTGCCAGCTCACCTGGGCGGGGGGCCGGAGAGACCCAGTACTTC
CDR3aa: CASSPGRGAGETQYF

d_gene: .
j_gene: TRBJ2-2
v_gene: TRBV5-1
abundance: few
CDR3nt: TGCGCCAGCAGCTGGATCCGTGGGACCCGAAACACCGGGGAGCTGTTTTTT
CDR3aa: CASSWIRGTRNTGELFF

d_gene: .
j_gene: TRBJ1-4
v_gene: TRBV20-1
abundance: few
CDR3nt: TGCAGTGCTACTAGGGGAGGTTCAACTAATGAAAAACTGTTTTTT
CDR3aa: CSATRGGSTNEKLFF

d_gene: .
j_gene: TRBJ1-1
v_gene: TRBV20-1
abundance: few
CDR3nt: TGCAGTGCTAGAGATTGGGGGGGAAAGAACACTGAAGCTTTCTTT
CDR3aa: CSARDWGGKNTEAFF

d_gene: .
j_gene: TRBJ2-1
v_gene: TRBV5-5
abundance: few
CDR3nt: TGTGCCAGCAGCTTGGAGGGCAGGGACTACAATGAGCAGTTCTTC
CDR3aa: CASSLEGRDYNEQFF

d_gene: .
j_gene: TRBJ1-1
v_gene: TRBV29-1
abundance: .
CDR3nt: TGCAGCGTTGAAGAGGGGACTGAAGCTTTCTTT
CDR3aa: CSVEEGTEAFF

d_gene: .
j_gene: TRBJ2-2
v_gene: TRBV5-1
abundance: .
CDR3nt: TGCGCCAGCAGCTTGGCGCTGCCCACCGGGGAGCTGTTTTTT
CDR3aa: CASSLALPTGELFF

d_gene: .
j_gene: TRBJ1-1
v_gene: TRBV10-3
abundance: .
CDR3nt: TGTGCCATCAGTGAGGGGGGGGGTCTGACTGAAGCTTTCTTT
CDR3aa: CAISEGGGLTEAFF

d_gene: TRBD2
j_gene: TRBJ2-1
v_gene: TRBV9
abundance: .
CDR3nt: TGTGCCAGCAGCGTAGAACCTAGCGTAGGGAGGGGCAATGAGCAGTTCTTC
CDR3aa: CASSVEPSVGRGNEQFF

d_gene: .
j_gene: TRBJ2-7
v_gene: TRBV7-2
abundance: .
CDR3nt: TGTGCCAGCAGCTTAGGGGTCGCGGCGGACGAGCAGTACTTC
CDR3aa: CASSLGVAADEQYF

d_gene: .
j_gene: TRBJ1-1
v_gene: TRBV3-1
abundance: .
CDR3nt: TGTGCCAGCAGTCAAGAGAGTCTGAGGGCTGAAGCTTTCTTT
CDR3aa: CASSQESLRAEAFF

d_gene: .
j_gene: TRBJ1-2
v_gene: TRBV12-5
abundance: .
CDR3nt: TGTGCTAGTGGTTCACAGGGACATGGCTACACCTTC
CDR3aa: CASGSQGHGYTF

d_gene: .
j_gene: TRBJ1-3
v_gene: TRBV28
abundance: .
CDR3nt: TGTGCCAGCAGTTTGCCAAGGCCCTCTGGAAACACCATATATTTT
CDR3aa: CASSLPRPSGNTIYF

d_gene: .
j_gene: TRBJ2-7
v_gene: TRBV28
abundance: .
CDR3nt: TGTGCCAGCCTGGGCGGAGGGGGAGCAACATACGAGCAGTACTTC
CDR3aa: CASLGGGGATYEQYF

d_gene: .
j_gene: TRBJ1-1
v_gene: TRBV18
abundance: few
CDR3nt: TGTGCCAGCTCGCAGGACGGCTTCATGAACACTGAAGCTTTCTTT
CDR3aa: CASSQDGFMNTEAFF

d_gene: TRBD2
j_gene: TRBJ2-7
v_gene: TRBV20-1
abundance: .
CDR3nt: TGCAGTGCTAGCCTAGCGGGAGGCCGATACGAGCAGTACTTC
CDR3aa: CSASLAGGRYEQYF

d_gene: TRBD1
j_gene: TRBJ1-5
v_gene: TRBV24-1
abundance: few
CDR3nt: TGTGCCACCAGTGATGACAGGGGGCCCAATCAGCCCCAGCATTTT
CDR3aa: CATSDDRGPNQPQHF

d_gene: TRBD1
j_gene: TRBJ1-5
v_gene: TRBV5-1
abundance: many
CDR3nt: TGCGCCAGCTCCGGACAGGGGGGAGATCAGCCCCAGCATTTT
CDR3aa: CASSGQGGDQPQHF

d_gene: .
j_gene: TRBJ2-7
v_gene: TRBV10-3
abundance: .
CDR3nt: TGTGCCATCAGTGAGTCAGAGGCCGCGCCCTACGAGCAGTACTTC
CDR3aa: CAISESEAAPYEQYF

d_gene: .
j_gene: TRBJ2-5
v_gene: TRBV10-3
abundance: .
CDR3nt: TGTGCCATCAGTGAGTCGGGTCTTAAAGAGACCCAGTACTTC
CDR3aa: CAISESGLKETQYF

d_gene: .
j_gene: TRBJ2-5
v_gene: TRBV7-9
abundance: many
CDR3nt: TGTGCCAGCAGCTTATTGACCGGGACTGGAGAGACCCAGTACTTC
CDR3aa: CASSLLTGTGETQYF

d_gene: TRBD2
j_gene: TRBJ2-1
v_gene: TRBV20-1
abundance: .
CDR3nt: TGCAGTGCTATTAACCCTAGCGGGGGATCTAGGAATGAGCAGTTCTTC
CDR3aa: CSAINPSGGSRNEQFF

d_gene: TRBD2
j_gene: TRBJ2-5
v_gene: TRBV7-2
abundance: many
CDR3nt: TGTGCCAGCAACCAGCGGGGCAGGGAGACCCAGTACTTC
CDR3aa: CASNQRGRETQYF

d_gene: .
j_gene: TRBJ2-1
v_gene: TRBV2
abundance: .
CDR3nt: TGTGCCAGCAGTGTTGAGGAGAGCTCCTACAATGAGCAGTTCTTC
CDR3aa: CASSVEESSYNEQFF

d_gene: .
j_gene: TRBJ1-2
v_gene: TRBV7-9
abundance: few
CDR3nt: TGTGCCAGCAGGCCCCTCGGGCAGTGTCATGGCTACACCTTC
CDR3aa: CASRPLGQCHGYTF

d_gene: .
j_gene: TRBJ2-7
v_gene: TRBV7-9
abundance: .
CDR3nt: TGTGCCAGCAGCTTAGGAGGAAACAAACCAGGGCACGAGCAGTACTTC
CDR3aa: CASSLGGNKPGHEQYF

d_gene: .
j_gene: TRBJ1-3
v_gene: TRBV7-2
abundance: .
CDR3nt: TGTGCCAGCAGCACGGACAGCCCTCTCTCTGGAAACACCATATATTTT
CDR3aa: CASSTDSPLSGNTIYF

d_gene: TRBD1
j_gene: TRBJ1-5
v_gene: TRBV4-1
abundance: few
CDR3nt: TGCGCCAGCAGCCCTGGGACAGCTTACAATCAGCCCCAGCATTTT
CDR3aa: CASSPGTAYNQPQHF

d_gene: .
j_gene: TRBJ2-5
v_gene: TRBV6-6
abundance: many
CDR3nt: TGTGCCAGCAGGGGGGGAGATGAGACCCAGTACTTC
CDR3aa: CASRGGDETQYF

d_gene: TRBD2
j_gene: TRBJ2-3
v_gene: TRBV29-1
abundance: few
CDR3nt: TGCAGCGTTGAAGAATCCAGCGGGGGAGATACGCAGTATTTT
CDR3aa: CSVEESSGGDTQYF

d_gene: .
j_gene: TRBJ2-7
v_gene: TRBV5-1
abundance: .
CDR3nt: TGCGCCAGCAGGGTACATACGACCGCTCTAAACTTCAATGAGCAGTACTTC
CDR3aa: CASRVHTTALNFNEQYF

d_gene: .
j_gene: TRBJ2-5
v_gene: TRBV7-9
abundance: few
CDR3nt: TGTGCCAGCAGCTCAGGGACTTTCCCCGGGGAGACCCAGTACTTC
CDR3aa: CASSSGTFPGETQYF

d_gene: .
j_gene: TRBJ1-6
v_gene: TRBV4-1
abundance: .
CDR3nt: TGCGCCAGCAGCCAAGATCCTAATTCACCCCTCCACTTT
CDR3aa: CASSQDPNSPLHF

d_gene: .
j_gene: TRBJ1-4
v_gene: TRBV7-2
abundance: .
CDR3nt: TGTGCCAGCAGCTTAGTGGGGTCCTCCCGGAGGGAAAAACTGTTTTTT
CDR3aa: CASSLVGSSRREKLFF

d_gene: .
j_gene: TRBJ2-3
v_gene: TRBV20-1
abundance: .
CDR3nt: TGCAGTGCTAGGAGCATGGGGGGGCCGGCAGATACGCAGTATTTT
CDR3aa: CSARSMGGPADTQYF

d_gene: .
j_gene: TRBJ2-5
v_gene: TRBV29-1
abundance: many
CDR3nt: TGCAGCGTTAGTACGGCCGCCATTGAGACCCAGTACTTC
CDR3aa: CSVSTAAIETQYF

d_gene: TRBD2
j_gene: TRBJ2-7
v_gene: TRBV6-2/TRBV6-3
abundance: .
CDR3nt: TGTGCCAGCAACCGCGGACTAGCAAGCTACGAGCAGTACTTC
CDR3aa: CASNRGLASYEQYF

d_gene: TRBD2
j_gene: TRBJ2-1
v_gene: TRBV20-1
abundance: many
CDR3nt: TGCAGTGCTCCATGGGCACTAGCGGGGTACAATGAGCAGTTCTTC
CDR3aa: CSAPWALAGYNEQFF

d_gene: TRBD2
j_gene: TRBJ2-3
v_gene: TRBV9
abundance: few
CDR3nt: TGTGCCAGCAGCTTGACTAGCGGGATGGTAAATACGCAGTATTTT
CDR3aa: CASSLTSGMVNTQYF

d_gene: .
j_gene: TRBJ2-1
v_gene: TRBV29-1
abundance: few
CDR3nt: TGCAGCCCCCCCATGGGTCCAACCTACAATGAGCAGTTCTTC
CDR3aa: CSPPMGPTYNEQFF

d_gene: TRBD1
j_gene: TRBJ2-2
v_gene: TRBV5-5
abundance: few
CDR3nt: TGTGCCAGCAGCCCGGGACAGGGGAACGCCGGGGAGCTGTTTTTT
CDR3aa: CASSPGQGNAGELFF

d_gene: .
j_gene: TRBJ2-1
v_gene: TRBV7-2
abundance: many
CDR3nt: TGTGCCAGCAGCTTGTATGAGCAGTTCTTC
CDR3aa: CASSLYEQFF

d_gene: .
j_gene: TRBJ2-5
v_gene: TRBV20-1
abundance: .
CDR3nt: TGCAGTGCCCTAGGGACATTAGCCGGTGAGCAGTACTTC
CDR3aa: CSALGTLAGEQYF

d_gene: .
j_gene: TRBJ2-6
v_gene: TRBV7-2
abundance: .
CDR3nt: TGTGCCAGCAGCTTGGTGGCAGAGGTCTCTGGGGCCAACGTCCTGACTTTC
CDR3aa: CASSLVAEVSGANVLTF

d_gene: TRBD1
j_gene: TRBJ1-2
v_gene: TRBV29-1
abundance: .
CDR3nt: TGCAGCGTGCTAAGACAGGGTACCTATGGCTACACCTTC
CDR3aa: CSVLRQGTYGYTF

d_gene: .
j_gene: TRBJ1-4
v_gene: TRBV10-3
abundance: few
CDR3nt: TGTGCCATCAGTGACCGCGGTATAGACAGACGTAATGAAAAACTGTTTTTT
CDR3aa: CAISDRGIDRRNEKLFF

d_gene: TRBD1
j_gene: TRBJ2-7
v_gene: TRBV6-1
abundance: .
CDR3nt: TGTGCCAGCAGGTCCGGGACAGGGAGGACCGAGCAGTACTTC
CDR3aa: CASRSGTGRTEQYF

d_gene: .
j_gene: TRBJ2-2
v_gene: TRBV5-1
abundance: .
CDR3nt: TGCGCCAGCACCAGATGGGGGGCCGGGGAGCTGTTTTTT
CDR3aa: CASTRWGAGELFF

d_gene: .
j_gene: TRBJ1-2
v_gene: TRBV28
abundance: .
CDR3nt: TGTGCCAGCAGTCTCCCGGACAATCCACCTGGCTACACCTTC
CDR3aa: CASSLPDNPPGYTF

d_gene: TRBD2
j_gene: TRBJ2-1
v_gene: TRBV5-5
abundance: .
CDR3nt: TGTGCCAGCAGTAGAGGACTAGCGGGGGGGAACTCATACAATGAGCAGTTCTTC
CDR3aa: CASSRGLAGGNSYNEQFF

d_gene: .
j_gene: TRBJ1-4
v_gene: TRBV27
abundance: .
CDR3nt: TGTGCCAGCAAGGCATCTTCAACTAATGAAAAACTGTTTTTT
CDR3aa: CASKASSTNEKLFF